The T cell receptor beta chain described here comes from a study of tumor-infiltrating lymphocytes in localized non-small cell lung cancer. Study context: The cohort mixed smokers and never-smokers, several histologies, and some post-neoadjuvant-chemotherapy samples.

A word on this clone: Its cognate antigen is unknown.

Regarding the study as a whole: Different pieces of the same tissue went to different assays, confounding technical variation with intratumor heterogeneity.

Clones were read by immunoSEQ multiplex PCR, and TCRdb kept only the in-frame ones, dropping some. The data show 23,000 or so clones, approximately 59% seen once. From germline, CDR1 is SGHAT and CDR2 FQNNGV. The CDR3 contains 15 residues. Trimming stripped 1 base from V and 8 bases from J, with 14 bases between. The sample comprised lung tumor tissue. The chain employs TRBV11-2 and TRBJ1-4; D gene ambiguous. This receptor was identified in a human donor with non-small cell lung cancer. This chain's CDR3 is CASSLVGSLGEKLFF. CDR3 DNA sequence: TGTGCCAGCAGCTTAGTCGGCTCCTTGGGGGAAAAACTGTTTTTT.